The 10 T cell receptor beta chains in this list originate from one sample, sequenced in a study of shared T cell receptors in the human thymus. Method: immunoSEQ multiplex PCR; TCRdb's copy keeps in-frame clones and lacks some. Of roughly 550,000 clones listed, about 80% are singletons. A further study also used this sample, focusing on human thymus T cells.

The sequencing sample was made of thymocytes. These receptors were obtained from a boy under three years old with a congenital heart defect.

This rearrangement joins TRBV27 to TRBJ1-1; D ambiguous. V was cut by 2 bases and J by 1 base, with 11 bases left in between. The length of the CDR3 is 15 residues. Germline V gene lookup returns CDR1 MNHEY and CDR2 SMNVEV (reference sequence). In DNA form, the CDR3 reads TGTGCCAGCAGTTTAGCCGAGGCTCCGAACACTGAAGCTTTCTTT. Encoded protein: CASSLAEAPNTEAFF.

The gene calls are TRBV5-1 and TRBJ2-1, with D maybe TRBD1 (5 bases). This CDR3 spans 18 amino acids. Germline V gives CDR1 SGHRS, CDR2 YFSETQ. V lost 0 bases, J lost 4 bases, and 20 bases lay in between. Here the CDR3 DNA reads TGCGCCAGCAGCTTGGTTCTTTCCAGGGCTAGGTCGTACAATGAGCAGTTCTTC. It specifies CASSLVLSRARSYNEQFF.

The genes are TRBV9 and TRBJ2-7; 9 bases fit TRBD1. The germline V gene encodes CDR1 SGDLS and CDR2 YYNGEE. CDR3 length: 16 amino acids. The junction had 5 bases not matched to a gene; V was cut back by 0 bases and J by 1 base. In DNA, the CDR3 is TGTGCCAGCAGCGTAGCGGCCGGGACAGGGTCCTACGAGCAGTACTTC. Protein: CASSVAAGTGSYEQYF. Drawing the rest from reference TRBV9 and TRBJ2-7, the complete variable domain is DSGVTQTPKHLITATGQRVTLRCSPRSGDLSVYWYQQSLDQGLQFLIQYYNGEERAKGNILERFSAQQFPDLHSELNLSSLELGDSALYFCASSVAAGTGSYEQYFGPGTRLTVT.

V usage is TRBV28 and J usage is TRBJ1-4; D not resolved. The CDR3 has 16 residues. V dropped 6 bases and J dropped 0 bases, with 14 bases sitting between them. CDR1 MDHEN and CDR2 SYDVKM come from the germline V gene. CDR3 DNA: TGTGCCAGCAGAGGGAGGTGGGCCCCAACTAATGAAAAACTGTTTTTT. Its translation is CASRGRWAPTNEKLFF. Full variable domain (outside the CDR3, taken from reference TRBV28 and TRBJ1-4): DVKVTQSSRYLVKRTGEKVFLECVQDMDHENMFWYRQDPGLGLRLIYFSYDVKMKEKGDIPEGYSVSREKKERFSLILESASTNQTSMYLCASRGRWAPTNEKLFFGSGTQLSVL.

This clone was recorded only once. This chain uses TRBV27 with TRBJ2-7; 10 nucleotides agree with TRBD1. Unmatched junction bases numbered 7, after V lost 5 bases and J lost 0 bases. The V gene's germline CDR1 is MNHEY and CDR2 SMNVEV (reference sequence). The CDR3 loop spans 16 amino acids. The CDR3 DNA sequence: TGTGCCAGCAGTCTTCGGACAGGGGGGCCCTCCTACGAGCAGTACTTC. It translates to CASSLRTGGPSYEQYF.

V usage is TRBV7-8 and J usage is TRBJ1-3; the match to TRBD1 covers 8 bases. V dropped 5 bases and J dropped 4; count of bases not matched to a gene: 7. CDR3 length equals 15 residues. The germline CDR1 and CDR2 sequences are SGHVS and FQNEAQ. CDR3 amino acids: CASSQLWTGGNTIYF. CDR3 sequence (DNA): TGTGCCAGCAGCCAACTCTGGACAGGGGGAAACACCATATATTTT.

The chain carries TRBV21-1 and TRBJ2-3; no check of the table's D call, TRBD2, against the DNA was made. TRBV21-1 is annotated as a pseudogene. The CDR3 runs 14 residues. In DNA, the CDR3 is TGTGCCAGCGGTAGCCGGGGAAGAGCAGATACGCAGTATTTT. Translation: CASGSRGRADTQYF.

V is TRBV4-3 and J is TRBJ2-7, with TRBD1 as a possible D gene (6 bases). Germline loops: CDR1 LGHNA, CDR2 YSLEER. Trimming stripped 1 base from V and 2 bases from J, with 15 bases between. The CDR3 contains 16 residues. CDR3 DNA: TGCGCCAGCAGCCAAGGACAGGAGAACAAGACCTACGAGCAGTACTTC. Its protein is CASSQGQENKTYEQYF.

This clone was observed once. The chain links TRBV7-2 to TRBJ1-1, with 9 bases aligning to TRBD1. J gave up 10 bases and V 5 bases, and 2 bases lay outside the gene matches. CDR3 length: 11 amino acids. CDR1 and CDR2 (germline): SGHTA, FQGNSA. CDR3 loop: CASSQGQGAFF. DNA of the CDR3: TGTGCCAGCAGCCAGGGACAGGGAGCTTTCTTT.

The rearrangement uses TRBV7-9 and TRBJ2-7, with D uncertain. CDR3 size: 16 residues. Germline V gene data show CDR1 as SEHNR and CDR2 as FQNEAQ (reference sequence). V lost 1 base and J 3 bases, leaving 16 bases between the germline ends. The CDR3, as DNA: TGTGCCAGCAGCTTAGTAGGTGCACAGCTTCACTACGAGCAGTACTTC. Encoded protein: CASSLVGAQLHYEQYF.